The 5 T cell receptor beta chains in this list originate from one sample, sequenced in a study of beta chain features in type 1 diabetes. Of the isolated RNA, all was reverse transcribed, and so the sequenced material was expressed TCRB transcripts. Profiled with immunoSEQ multiplex PCR; TCRdb holds only in-frame clones, not every one. Of a few hundred thousand clones in the sample, around 9.9% are singletons; the top ten hold approximately 1.3%. Input material: central memory CD4+ T cells from blood. These receptors were taken from a young man in good health.

This chain links TRBV7-2 with TRBJ1-1; D unclear. The CDR3 loop spans 13 amino acids. Trimming pared 1 base from V and 1 base from J, leaving 4 bases between. Germline V gene lookup returns CDR1 SGHTA and CDR2 FQGNSA. The CDR3 here is CASSLEGNTEAFF. The CDR3 DNA reads TGTGCCAGCAGCTTAGAAGGGAACACTGAAGCTTTCTTT.

Note on this clone: No conserved phenylalanine or tryptophan is present at the end of the CDR3, so a read error is the likely explanation. The limits of the CDR3 on the DNA are not certain, so only TCRdb's listed CDR3 is given. The chain is built from TRBV20-1 and TRBJ1-2. Germline lookup yields CDR1 DFQATT and CDR2 SNEGSKA (reference sequence). Ends included, the CDR3 has 10 residues. This CDR3 reads CSARETTLAL.

This rearrangement joins TRBV19 to TRBJ2-7; no reliable D call. Germline V gene lookup returns CDR1 LNHDA and CDR2 SQIVND (reference sequence). CDR3 length equals 12 residues. Trimming removed 3 bases from V and 5 bases from J, with 8 bases in between. The CDR3 here is CASSMSGNEQYF. CDR3 bases: TGTGCCAGTAGTATGTCGGGTAACGAGCAGTACTTC.

The chain recombines TRBV28 with TRBJ2-7; 7 bases align to TRBD1. This CDR3 contains 14 residues. CDR1 is MDHEN and CDR2 is SYDVKM in the germline V gene. The trim removed 6 bases at V and 3 bases at J, leaving 8 bases unmatched. CDR3 loop: CASRNRQGLYEQYF. CDR3 in DNA: TGTGCCAGCAGAAACCGACAGGGTCTCTACGAGCAGTACTTC.

The chain has TRBV15 and TRBJ1-4; D is unclear. The CDR3 runs 13 residues. V was cut by 1 base and J by 8 bases, with 8 bases left in between. CDR1 LNHNV and CDR2 YYDKDF come from the germline V gene (reference sequence). The CDR3 spells CATSRANLEKLFF. CDR3 DNA sequence: TGTGCCACCAGCAGAGCTAATTTGGAAAAACTGTTTTTT.